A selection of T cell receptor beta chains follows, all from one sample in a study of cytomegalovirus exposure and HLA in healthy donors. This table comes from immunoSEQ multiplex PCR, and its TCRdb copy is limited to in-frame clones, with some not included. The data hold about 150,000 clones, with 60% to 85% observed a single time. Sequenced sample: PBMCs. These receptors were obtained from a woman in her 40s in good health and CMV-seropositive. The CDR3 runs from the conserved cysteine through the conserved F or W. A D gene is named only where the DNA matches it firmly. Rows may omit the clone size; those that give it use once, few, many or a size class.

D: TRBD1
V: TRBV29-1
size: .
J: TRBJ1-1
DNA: TGCAGCGTCGGACAGGGAAAAACTGAAGCTTTCTTT
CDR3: CSVGQGKTEAFF

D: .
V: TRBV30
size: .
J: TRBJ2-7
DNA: TGTGCCTGGAGCCCCGATAGGAGCCTCCTTGACGAGCAGTACTTC
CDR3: CAWSPDRSLLDEQYF

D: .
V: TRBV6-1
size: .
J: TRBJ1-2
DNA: TGTGCCAGCAGTGAATTTACCCCCGACTTTGGCTATGGCTACACCTTC
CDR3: CASSEFTPDFGYGYTF

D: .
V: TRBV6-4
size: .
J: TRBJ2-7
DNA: TGTGCCTTTAAGAGGGAACCGTACTTC
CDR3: CAFKREPYF

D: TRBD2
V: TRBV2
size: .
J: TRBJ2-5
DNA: TGTGCCAGCAATCGAGCGGGGCCTCAAGAGACCCAGTACTTC
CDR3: CASNRAGPQETQYF

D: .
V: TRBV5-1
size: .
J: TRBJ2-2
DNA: TGCGCCAGCAGCTTATCCGGGAACACCGGGGAGCTGTTTTTT
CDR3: CASSLSGNTGELFF

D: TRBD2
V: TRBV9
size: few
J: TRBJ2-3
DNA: TGTGCCAGCAGCGTAGAAATAGCGGGGGGCGAGGATACGCAGTATTTT
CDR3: CASSVEIAGGEDTQYF

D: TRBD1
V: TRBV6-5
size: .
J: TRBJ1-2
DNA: TGTGCCAGCAGTACTCCGGGACAGGTGCCCTATGGCTACACCTTC
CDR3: CASSTPGQVPYGYTF

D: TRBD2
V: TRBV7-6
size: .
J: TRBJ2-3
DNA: TGTGCCAGCAGCTTAGTTCAGAGCGGGGGGCAGAGATTCGACACAGATACGCAGTATTTT
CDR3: CASSLVQSGGQRFDTDTQYF

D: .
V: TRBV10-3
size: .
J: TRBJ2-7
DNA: TGTGCCATCGGCCTTGGGATTTCCGGGATCGACGAGCAGTACTTC
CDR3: CAIGLGISGIDEQYF

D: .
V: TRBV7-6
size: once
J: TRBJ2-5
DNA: TGTGCCAGCAGCCGGTCCGGTCTAGAGACCCAGTACTTC
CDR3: CASSRSGLETQYF

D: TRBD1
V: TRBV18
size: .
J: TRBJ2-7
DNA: TGTGCCAGCTCAGTACTCGCGGGACAGGGGTCCCACGAGCAGTACTTC
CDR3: CASSVLAGQGSHEQYF

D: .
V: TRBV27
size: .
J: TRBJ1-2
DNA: TGTGCCAGCAGTGGGGGGGCGCGTGGCTACACCTTC
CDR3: CASSGGARGYTF

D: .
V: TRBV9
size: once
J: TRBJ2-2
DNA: TGTGCCAGCAGCGCAAACTCTCGAGGACAGCCAATTAACACCGGGGAGCTGTTTTTT
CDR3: CASSANSRGQPINTGELFF

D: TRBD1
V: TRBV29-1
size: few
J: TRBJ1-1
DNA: TGCAGCGTTGCGGGACAGTTGAACACTGAAGCTTTCTTT
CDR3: CSVAGQLNTEAFF

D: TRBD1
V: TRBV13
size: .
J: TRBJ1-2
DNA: TGTGCCAGCAGCTCCCTGACAGGGGGTCACTATGGCTACACCTTC
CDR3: CASSSLTGGHYGYTF

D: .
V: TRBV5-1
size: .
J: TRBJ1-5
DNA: TGCGCCAGCAGCCCTACAGGGTCGACAAGCAATCAGCCCCAGCATTTT
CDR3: CASSPTGSTSNQPQHF

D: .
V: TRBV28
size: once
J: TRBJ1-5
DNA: TGTGCCAGCAGCTCACTTCCCCAGCCCCAGCATTTT
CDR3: CASSSLPQPQHF

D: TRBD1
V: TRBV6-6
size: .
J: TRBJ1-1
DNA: TGTGCCAGCAGTCAGGGGACAGCGGACACTGAAGCTTTCTTT
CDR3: CASSQGTADTEAFF

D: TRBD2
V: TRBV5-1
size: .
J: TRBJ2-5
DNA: TGCGCCAGCAGCGGGGGACTAGCGGGGGGGCCGGTCCGTCAAGAGACCCAGTACTTC
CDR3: CASSGGLAGGPVRQETQYF

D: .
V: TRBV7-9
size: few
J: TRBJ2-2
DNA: TGTTCCAGCAGCTCATATCCAAGACAGCCGAACACCGGGGAGCTGTTTTTT
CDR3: CSSSSYPRQPNTGELFF

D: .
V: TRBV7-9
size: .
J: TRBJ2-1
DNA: TGTGCCAGCAGCTTAGTCCGGGGGTCGTACAATGAGCAGTTCTTC
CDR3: CASSLVRGSYNEQFF

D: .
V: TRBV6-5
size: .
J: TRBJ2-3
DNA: TGTGCCAGCAGTTCACGGGGGTATGGAGATACGCAGTATTTT
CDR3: CASSSRGYGDTQYF

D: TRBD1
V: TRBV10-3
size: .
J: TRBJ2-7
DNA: TGTGCCATCAGAGAGGGACAGGGGGCCTTCGAGCAGTACTTC
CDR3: CAIREGQGAFEQYF

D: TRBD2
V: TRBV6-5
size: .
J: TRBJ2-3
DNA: TGTGCCAGCAGTTTAGCGGGGGACACAGATACGCAGTATTTT
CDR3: CASSLAGDTDTQYF

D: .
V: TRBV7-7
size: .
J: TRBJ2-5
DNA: TGTGCCAGCAGCTTAGGGGCCGGGGGAGGAGAGACCCAGTACTTC
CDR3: CASSLGAGGGETQYF

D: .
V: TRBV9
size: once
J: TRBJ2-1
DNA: TGTGCCAGCAGCACACAGGGAAACCCCTACAATGAGCAGTTCTTC
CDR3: CASSTQGNPYNEQFF

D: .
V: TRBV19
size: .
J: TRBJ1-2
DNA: TGTGCCAGTAGTATAGGCCTCGGACAATTCTATGGCTACACCTTC
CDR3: CASSIGLGQFYGYTF

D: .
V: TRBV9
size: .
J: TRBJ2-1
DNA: TGTGCCAGCAGCGGAACGCCAGACAGGCCTGGGGTTTCCAATGAGCAGTTCTTC
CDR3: CASSGTPDRPGVSNEQFF

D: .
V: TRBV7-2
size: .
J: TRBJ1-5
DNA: TGTGCCAGCAGCTTAGTAAGGGGGATCAATCAGCCCCAGCATTTT
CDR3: CASSLVRGINQPQHF

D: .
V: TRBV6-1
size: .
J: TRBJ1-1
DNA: TGTGCCAGCAAATCTCAAGGAGTATTAACGACTGAAGCTTTCTTT
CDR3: CASKSQGVLTTEAFF

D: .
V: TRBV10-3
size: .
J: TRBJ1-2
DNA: TGTGCCACGAAACTCCAGGGTGCCTCCTATGGCTACACCTTC
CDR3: CATKLQGASYGYTF

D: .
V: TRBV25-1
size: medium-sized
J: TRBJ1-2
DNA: TGTGCCAGCAGTGATCAGGGCAGTGGATATGGCTACACCTTC
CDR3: CASSDQGSGYGYTF

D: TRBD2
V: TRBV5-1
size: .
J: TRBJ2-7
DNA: TGCGCCAGCAGCGAAGGACTAGGACCCTACGAGCAGTACTTC
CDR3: CASSEGLGPYEQYF

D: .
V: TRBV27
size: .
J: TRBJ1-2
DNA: TGTGCCAGCAGTTTATCGGCACCGGCGACAAACTATGGCTACACCTTC
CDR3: CASSLSAPATNYGYTF

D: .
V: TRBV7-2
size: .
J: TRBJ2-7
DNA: TGTGCCAGCAGCCCAGGTTGGACTAAATCCTACGAGCAGTACTTC
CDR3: CASSPGWTKSYEQYF

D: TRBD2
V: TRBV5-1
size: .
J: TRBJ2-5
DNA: TGCGCCAGCAGCTCGGGGGGCCAAGAGACCCAGTACTTC
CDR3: CASSSGGQETQYF

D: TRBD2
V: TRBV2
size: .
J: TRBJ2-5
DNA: TGTGCCAGCAGACCGGGACTAGCGGGGGGTGAGACCCAGTACTTC
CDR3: CASRPGLAGGETQYF

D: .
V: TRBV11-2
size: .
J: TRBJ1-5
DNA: TGTGCCAGCAGCTTAGGGCGCGGGAATCAGCCCCAGCATTTT
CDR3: CASSLGRGNQPQHF

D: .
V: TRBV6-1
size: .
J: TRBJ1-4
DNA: TGTGCCAGCAGGAGACAGGATGAAAAACTGTTTTTT
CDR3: CASRRQDEKLFF

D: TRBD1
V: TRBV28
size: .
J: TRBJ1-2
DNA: TGTGCCAGCAGTCTACAGGGGTCTAACTATGGCTACACCTTC
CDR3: CASSLQGSNYGYTF

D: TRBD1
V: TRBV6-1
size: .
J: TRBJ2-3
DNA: TGTGCCAGCGGCCAGGGACAGAGTCCGTATTTT
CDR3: CASGQGQSPYF

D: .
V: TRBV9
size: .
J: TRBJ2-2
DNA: TGTGCCAGCAGCGTAGGGATGGGGCCCGACACCGGGGAGCTGTTTTTT
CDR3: CASSVGMGPDTGELFF

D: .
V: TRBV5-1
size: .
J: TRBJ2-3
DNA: TGCGCCAGCAGACACGGGACGGAGGGTGATACGCAGTATTTT
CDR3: CASRHGTEGDTQYF

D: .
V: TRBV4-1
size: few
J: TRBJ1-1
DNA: TGCGCCAGCAGCCAAGTATTGGGGACAGAAGCTTTCTTT
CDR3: CASSQVLGTEAFF

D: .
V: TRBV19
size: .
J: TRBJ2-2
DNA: TGTGCCAGTAGTCTTACCGGGGAGCTGTTTTTT
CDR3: CASSLTGELFF

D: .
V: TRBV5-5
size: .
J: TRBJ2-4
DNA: TGTGCCAGCAGCTTGGGCGCCAGCGAGAAAAACATTCAGTACTTC
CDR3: CASSLGASEKNIQYF

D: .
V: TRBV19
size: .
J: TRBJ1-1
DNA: TGTGCCAGTCTTCCCGGGGGGCTGAACACTGAAGCTTTCTTT
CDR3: CASLPGGLNTEAFF

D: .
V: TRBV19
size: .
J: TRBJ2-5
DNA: TGTGCCTCCTCTCCAGGGGAGGGGGAGACCCAGTACTTC
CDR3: CASSPGEGETQYF

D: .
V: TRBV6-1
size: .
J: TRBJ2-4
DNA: TGTGCCAGCAGTGAACCTTTGGGGTGGGAGTATGCGGAAAACATTCAGTACTTC
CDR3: CASSEPLGWEYAENIQYF

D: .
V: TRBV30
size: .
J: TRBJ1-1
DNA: TGTGCCTGGAGTGTACAGGGGAACACTGAAGCTTTCTTT
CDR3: CAWSVQGNTEAFF

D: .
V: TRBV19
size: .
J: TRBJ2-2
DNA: TGTGCCAGTAGTATCCAACTAGCAACCGGGGAGCTGTTTTTT
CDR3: CASSIQLATGELFF

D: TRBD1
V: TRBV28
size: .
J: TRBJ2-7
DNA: TGTGCCAGCACCACAGGACAGGGCCGCGCTGAGCAGTACTTC
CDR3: CASTTGQGRAEQYF

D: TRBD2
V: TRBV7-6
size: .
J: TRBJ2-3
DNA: TGTGCCAGCAGCCCTTTAGCGGGGGAGAGCACAGATACGCAGTATTTT
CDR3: CASSPLAGESTDTQYF